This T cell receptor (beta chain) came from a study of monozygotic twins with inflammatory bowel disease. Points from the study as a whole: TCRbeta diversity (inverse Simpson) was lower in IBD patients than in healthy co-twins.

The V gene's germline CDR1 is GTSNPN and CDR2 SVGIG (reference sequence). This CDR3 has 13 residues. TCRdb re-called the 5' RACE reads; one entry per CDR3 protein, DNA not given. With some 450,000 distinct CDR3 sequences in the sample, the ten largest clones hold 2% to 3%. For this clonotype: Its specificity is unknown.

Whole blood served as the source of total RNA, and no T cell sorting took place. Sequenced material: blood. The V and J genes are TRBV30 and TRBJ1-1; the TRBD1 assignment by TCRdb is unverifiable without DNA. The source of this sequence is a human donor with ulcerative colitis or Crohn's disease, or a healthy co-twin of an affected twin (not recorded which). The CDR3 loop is CAWSAGGDTEAFF.